These T cell receptor beta chains were read from a single sample in a study of blood T cell repertoires in COVID-19. TCRdb keeps only in-frame clones here, not all; method: immunoSEQ multiplex PCR. Of about 100,000 clones listed, 85% to 95% are singletons. Sequenced input: peripheral blood. Receptors originate from a man between 60 and 75 years old with acute or convalescent COVID-19. Both conserved end residues are part of each CDR3. The D gene is left open where the match is weak. Rows may omit the clone size; those that give it use once, few, many or a size class.

clone size: .
J gene: TRBJ2-2
V gene: TRBV7-2
D gene: .
CDR3 protein: CASSLFRVANTGELFF
CDR3 DNA: TGTGCCAGCAGCTTATTCCGAGTCGCGAACACCGGGGAGCTGTTTTTT

clone size: .
J gene: TRBJ2-5
V gene: TRBV19
D gene: TRBD2
CDR3 protein: CASSIGAGGEETQYF
CDR3 DNA: TGTGCCAGTAGTATTGGAGCGGGAGGCGAGGAGACCCAGTACTTC

clone size: .
J gene: TRBJ2-3
V gene: TRBV11-2
D gene: .
CDR3 protein: CASSLAGDTQYF
CDR3 DNA: TGTGCCAGCAGCCTGGCGGGAGATACGCAGTATTTT

clone size: .
J gene: TRBJ1-1
V gene: TRBV5-4
D gene: TRBD1
CDR3 protein: CASSQGQGMTEAFF
CDR3 DNA: TGTGCCAGCAGCCAGGGACAGGGGATGACTGAAGCTTTCTTT

clone size: .
J gene: TRBJ2-1
V gene: TRBV7-8
D gene: .
CDR3 protein: CASSTGLYNEQFF
CDR3 DNA: TGTGCCAGCAGCACAGGGCTGTACAATGAGCAGTTCTTC

clone size: .
J gene: TRBJ2-7
V gene: TRBV11-2
D gene: .
CDR3 protein: CASSLSNTGYEQYF
CDR3 DNA: TGTGCCAGCAGCTTAAGTAACACGGGCTACGAGCAGTACTTC

clone size: .
J gene: TRBJ2-1
V gene: TRBV7-7
D gene: .
CDR3 protein: CASSSSLEENEQFF
CDR3 DNA: TGTGCTAGCAGCTCCTCCCTAGAAGAGAACGAGCAGTTCTTC

clone size: .
J gene: TRBJ2-7
V gene: TRBV28
D gene: TRBD1
CDR3 protein: CASVSPRTGGRYEQYF
CDR3 DNA: TGTGCCAGCGTTAGTCCAAGGACAGGGGGGAGGTACGAGCAGTACTTC

clone size: .
J gene: TRBJ1-6
V gene: TRBV4-3
D gene: .
CDR3 protein: CASSQDRGARSPLHF
CDR3 DNA: TGCGCCAGCAGCCAAGATCGGGGGGCGAGGTCACCCCTCCACTTT

clone size: .
J gene: TRBJ2-7
V gene: TRBV29-1
D gene: TRBD2
CDR3 protein: CSVEEARGSHEQYF
CDR3 DNA: TGCAGCGTTGAAGAGGCGCGGGGGTCCCACGAGCAGTACTTC

clone size: .
J gene: TRBJ2-1
V gene: TRBV6-2/TRBV6-3
D gene: .
CDR3 protein: CASSYISNEQFF
CDR3 DNA: TGTGCCAGCAGTTACATATCGAATGAGCAGTTCTTC

clone size: .
J gene: TRBJ1-1
V gene: TRBV5-1
D gene: TRBD1
CDR3 protein: CASSSGQGTEAFF
CDR3 DNA: TGCGCCAGCAGCTCGGGACAGGGGACTGAAGCTTTCTTT

clone size: .
J gene: TRBJ2-7
V gene: TRBV19
D gene: .
CDR3 protein: CASSMGGGSYEQYF
CDR3 DNA: TGTGCCAGTAGTATGGGTGGCGGTTCCTACGAGCAGTACTTC

clone size: .
J gene: TRBJ1-2
V gene: TRBV5-1
D gene: TRBD1
CDR3 protein: CASSQQGTYGYTF
CDR3 DNA: TGCGCCAGCAGCCAACAGGGGACTTATGGCTACACCTTC

clone size: .
J gene: TRBJ1-2
V gene: TRBV28
D gene: .
CDR3 protein: CASSLGLEGDGYTF
CDR3 DNA: TGTGCCAGCAGTTTAGGGCTCGAAGGGGATGGCTACACCTTC

clone size: .
J gene: TRBJ1-5
V gene: TRBV30
D gene: .
CDR3 protein: CAWSRAGATYSNQPQHF
CDR3 DNA: TGTGCCTGGAGTCGGGCAGGGGCCACATATAGCAATCAGCCCCAGCATTTT

clone size: once
J gene: TRBJ1-6
V gene: TRBV19
D gene: .
CDR3 protein: CASSMGQYFYNSPLHF
CDR3 DNA: TGTGCCAGTAGTATGGGGCAGTACTTCTATAATTCACCCCTCCACTTT

clone size: .
J gene: TRBJ1-1
V gene: TRBV25-1
D gene: TRBD1
CDR3 protein: CASSGTGWNTEAFF
CDR3 DNA: TGTGCCAGCAGTGGGACAGGGTGGAACACTGAAGCTTTCTTT

clone size: few
J gene: TRBJ2-7
V gene: TRBV27
D gene: TRBD1
CDR3 protein: CASSLSTGNEQYF
CDR3 DNA: TGTGCCAGCAGTTTATCGACAGGGAATGAGCAGTACTTC

clone size: .
J gene: TRBJ1-4
V gene: TRBV9
D gene: TRBD1
CDR3 protein: CASSGSGQSNEKLFF
CDR3 DNA: TGTGCCAGCAGCGGATCGGGACAGAGTAATGAAAAACTGTTTTTT

clone size: .
J gene: TRBJ1-2
V gene: TRBV6-1
D gene: .
CDR3 protein: CASSEYTGNYGYTF
CDR3 DNA: TGTGCCAGCAGTGAATATACAGGAAACTATGGCTACACCTTC

clone size: .
J gene: TRBJ1-2
V gene: TRBV18
D gene: .
CDR3 protein: CASSPPAESPRGTF
CDR3 DNA: TGTGCCAGCTCACCACCGGCAGAGAGCCCCAGGGGCACCTTC

clone size: .
J gene: TRBJ2-1
V gene: TRBV5-4
D gene: TRBD2
CDR3 protein: CASSLAGWTSPLNEQFF
CDR3 DNA: TGTGCCAGCAGCTTGGCCGGGTGGACTAGTCCACTCAATGAGCAGTTCTTC

clone size: .
J gene: TRBJ1-1
V gene: TRBV2
D gene: .
CDR3 protein: CASSASRGWTEAFF
CDR3 DNA: TGTGCCAGCAGTGCTAGTCGGGGTTGGACTGAAGCTTTCTTT

clone size: .
J gene: TRBJ2-3
V gene: TRBV7-9
D gene: .
CDR3 protein: CASSLYRGAADTQYF
CDR3 DNA: TGTGCCAGCAGCTTATATCGGGGGGCTGCAGATACGCAGTATTTT

clone size: .
J gene: TRBJ2-7
V gene: TRBV14
D gene: TRBD1
CDR3 protein: CASSQDLGQGFYEQYF
CDR3 DNA: TGTGCCAGCAGCCAAGATCTAGGACAGGGTTTCTACGAGCAGTACTTC

clone size: .
J gene: TRBJ1-6
V gene: TRBV19
D gene: TRBD1
CDR3 protein: CASSISTGTYNSPLHF
CDR3 DNA: TGTGCCAGTAGTATATCGACAGGGACGTATAATTCACCCCTCCACTTT

clone size: .
J gene: TRBJ2-3
V gene: TRBV20-1
D gene: TRBD2
CDR3 protein: CSASGGLAGQIDTQYF
CDR3 DNA: TGCAGTGCTAGTGGAGGACTAGCGGGACAGATAGATACGCAGTATTTT

clone size: .
J gene: TRBJ2-1
V gene: TRBV2
D gene: TRBD1
CDR3 protein: CASRYRGTGVGEQFF
CDR3 DNA: TGTGCCAGCAGGTACAGGGGGACAGGGGTAGGTGAGCAGTTCTTC

clone size: .
J gene: TRBJ1-4
V gene: TRBV27
D gene: TRBD1
CDR3 protein: CASSNRGPANEKLFF
CDR3 DNA: TGTGCCAGCAGTAACAGGGGGCCGGCTAATGAAAAACTGTTTTTT

clone size: .
J gene: TRBJ1-5
V gene: TRBV27
D gene: .
CDR3 protein: CASSLRGISNQPQHF
CDR3 DNA: TGTGCCAGCAGTTTACGGGGAATAAGCAATCAGCCCCAGCATTTT

clone size: .
J gene: TRBJ2-1
V gene: TRBV7-8
D gene: TRBD1
CDR3 protein: CASSLSGTDYNEQFF
CDR3 DNA: TGTGCCAGCAGCCTTTCCGGGACAGATTACAATGAGCAGTTCTTC

clone size: .
J gene: TRBJ1-6
V gene: TRBV7-2
D gene: .
CDR3 protein: CASSLSSPLHF
CDR3 DNA: TGTGCCAGCAGCTTATCATCACCCCTCCACTTT

clone size: .
J gene: TRBJ2-7
V gene: TRBV2
D gene: TRBD2
CDR3 protein: CASRRLAGVGEQYF
CDR3 DNA: TGTGCCAGCCGACGACTAGCGGGAGTAGGGGAGCAGTACTTC

clone size: .
J gene: TRBJ2-2
V gene: TRBV18
D gene: TRBD1
CDR3 protein: CASSPFTGGSGELFF
CDR3 DNA: TGTGCCAGCTCACCGTTTACAGGGGGTTCCGGGGAGCTGTTTTTT

clone size: .
J gene: TRBJ2-3
V gene: TRBV7-3
D gene: .
CDR3 protein: CASPQTIRDTNVTSTDTQYF
CDR3 DNA: TGTGCCAGCCCCCAGACCATCAGGGACACGAATGTCACTAGCACAGATACGCAGTATTTT